The 27 T cell receptor beta chains below come from one sample, sequenced in a study of cytomegalovirus exposure and HLA in healthy donors. Vbeta (60) and Jbeta (13) primers were used in the PCR. Sequencing used immunoSEQ multiplex PCR; TCRdb keeps in-frame clones, though not all of them. In the table there are roughly 160,000 clones, around 80% of which are singletons. The sequenced sample was PBMCs. The source of these receptors is a woman between 50 and 59 years old in good health and CMV-seropositive.

This clone was picked up a small number of times. The chain carries TRBV7-2 and TRBJ1-5; tentatively, D is TRBD1 (5 bases). Trimming removed 4 bases from V and 2 bases from J, with 12 bases in between. This CDR3 comprises 15 residues. The germline CDR1 and CDR2 sequences are SGHTA and FQGNSA. The CDR3 DNA follows: TGTGCCAGCAGCTCCCAGGGTTCGGGCAATCAGCCCCAGCATTTT. It is translated as CASSSQGSGNQPQHF. The full variable domain, with the rest looked up from reference TRBV7-2 and TRBJ1-5, is GAGVSQSPSNKVTEKGKDVELRCDPISGHTALYWYRQSLGQGLEFLIYFQGNSAPDKSGLPSDRFSAERTGGSVSTLTIQRTQQEDSAVYLCASSSQGSGNQPQHFGDGTRLSIL.

The chain carries TRBV5-1 and TRBJ2-5, with 10 bases lining up with TRBD2. After removal of 6 bases from V and 5 bases from J, the junction contained 7 bases not matched to a gene. Germline V gene sequence: CDR1 SGHRS, CDR2 YFSETQ. CDR3 length: 14 residues. The CDR3 DNA reads TGCGCCAGCACGAGCGGGAGGGCCTCGGAGACCCAGTACTTC. Protein: CASTSGRASETQYF.

This clone was picked up a small number of times. This chain joins TRBV7-2 and TRBJ2-7, with 7 bases lining up with TRBD1. V shed 0 bases and J 0 bases; nucleotides not matched to a gene: 5. The CDR3 totals 16 residues. CDR1 SGHTA and CDR2 FQGNSA come from the germline V gene. The CDR3 DNA reads as TGTGCCAGCAGCTTAGCAGACAGGGCAAGCTCCTACGAGCAGTACTTC. Residues: CASSLADRASSYEQYF.

The chain is built from TRBV5-1 and TRBJ1-1, with 9 positions matching TRBD1. After removal of 2 bases from V and 5 bases from J, the junction contained 1 base not matched to a gene. CDR1 SGHRS and CDR2 YFSETQ come from the germline V gene. The CDR3 spans 13 residues. The DNA for the CDR3 is TGCGCCAGCAGCTTCGGGACAGGGACTGAAGCTTTCTTT. It codes for CASSFGTGTEAFF.

J is TRBJ1-1 and V is TRBV11-3; 9 bases fit TRBD1. This CDR3 is built from 16 residues. CDR1 is SGHNT and CDR2 is YENEEA in the germline V gene. Unmatched junction bases numbered 4, after V lost 1 base and J lost 1 base. CDR3 sequence: CASSLVWTGENTEAFF. In DNA form, the CDR3 reads TGTGCCAGCAGCTTAGTATGGACAGGGGAGAACACTGAAGCTTTCTTT.

This sequence joins TRBV5-1 and TRBJ2-2, with TRBD1 matching over 7 bases. Trimming removed 4 bases from V and 4 bases from J; junction bases left unmatched: 4. In germline, CDR1 is SGHRS, CDR2 YFSETQ. The CDR3 sequence is 14 residues long. The CDR3 sequence: CASSQTGSTGELFF. For the CDR3, the DNA is TGCGCCAGCAGCCAGACAGGGAGCACCGGGGAGCTGTTTTTT.

This clone was found once. One end of the junction fails to match germline, which may point to a read error. The chain employs TRBV7-9 and TRBJ1-1; D might be TRBD1 (6 bases). CDR1 SEHNR and CDR2 FQNEAQ come from the germline V gene (reference sequence). The CDR3 length is 13 residues. As DNA, the CDR3 is TGTTCCAGCAGCAAACAGGGTTACACTGAAGCTTTCTTT. This gives the protein CSSSKQGYTEAFF.

This clone appeared once. V and J are TRBV5-5 and TRBJ2-3, with unresolved D. CDR1 and CDR2 from the germline V gene are SGHKS and YYEKEE (reference sequence). The CDR3 length is 12 residues. Trimming took off 1 base at V and 3 bases at J, with 3 bases between the two ends. The DNA of the CDR3 is TGTGCCAGCAGCTTGATAACAGATACGCAGTATTTT. Translation: CASSLITDTQYF.

This clone appeared a few times. The rearrangement links TRBV5-1 to TRBJ1-2; D call uncertain. The CDR3 extends over 13 amino acids. Germline CDR1 reads SGHRS; CDR2 reads YFSETQ. V lost 5 bases and J 6 bases, leaving 14 bases between the germline ends. CDR3 DNA sequence: TGCGCCAGCAGTTTGCGGAGGGAAGATGGCTACACCTTC. Its protein product is CASSLRREDGYTF.

The DNA for the CDR3 is TGTGCCAGCAGCTTTACAGGGAGTACAGATACGCAGTATTTT. This gives the protein CASSFTGSTDTQYF. This chain connects TRBV7-9 to TRBJ2-3, with a possible D match to TRBD1 (6 bases). V lost 3 bases, J lost 3 bases, and 10 bases lay in between. This CDR3 region has 14 residues. In germline, CDR1 is SEHNR, CDR2 FQNEAQ (reference sequence).

The sample holds one count of this clone. The V call is TRBV11-3, the J call TRBJ2-1; TRBD1 might be the D (6 bases). Trimming took 4 bases from V and 5 from J, leaving 15 bases between them. This CDR3 comprises 15 residues. CDR1 SGHNT and CDR2 YENEEA come from the germline V gene. The CDR3 DNA reads as TGTGCCAGCAGCTCCATAGGGGGTGATCACAATGAGCAGTTCTTC. It encodes CASSSIGGDHNEQFF.

This rearrangement joins TRBV6-6 to TRBJ1-1; D not resolved. Trimming took 11 bases from V and 9 from J, leaving 19 bases between them. Looked up from germline, CDR1 is MNHNY and CDR2 is SVGAGI (reference sequence). This CDR3 contains 12 residues. CDR3 protein: CAAGNPSNKAFF. CDR3 bases: TGTGCCGCGGGGAACCCTTCGAATAAAGCTTTCTTT.

This chain links TRBV7-6 with TRBJ1-4; 7 bases match TRBD1. This CDR3 comprises 17 residues. V dropped 0 bases and J dropped 6; count of bases not matched to a gene: 10. Germline CDR1 reads SGHVS; CDR2 reads FNYEAQ. CDR3 loop: CASSLAWKGGADEKLFF. The CDR3 DNA reads TGTGCCAGCAGCTTAGCGTGGAAAGGGGGCGCCGATGAAAAACTGTTTTTT.

The CDR3 DNA is TGCGCCAGCAGCTTGGTTCTGTTAGCGACTAGCGGAAGACAAGAGACCCAGTACTTC. Protein sequence: CASSLVLLATSGRQETQYF. The chain uses TRBV5-1 and TRBJ2-5, with 9 bases fitting TRBD2. The V gene end was trimmed by 0 bases and the J gene end by 2 bases; junction bases not matched to a gene: 14. This CDR3 region has 19 residues. The germline CDR1 and CDR2 sequences are SGHRS and YFSETQ.

The chain links TRBV7-9 to TRBJ2-1, with TRBD2 matching over 10 bases. V was pared by 5 bases and J by 8 bases, with 9 bases of the junction left unmatched. CDR1 SEHNR and CDR2 FQNEAQ come from the germline V gene (reference sequence). The CDR3 is 15 amino acids. CDR3 amino acids: CASSRRKREGDEQFF. The CDR3 region has the DNA TGTGCCAGCAGCCGTAGAAAGCGGGAGGGCGATGAGCAGTTCTTC.

This chain connects TRBV6-1 to TRBJ1-1, with unresolved D. Trimming stripped 5 bases from V and 0 bases from J, with 7 bases between. Looked up from germline, CDR1 is MNHNS and CDR2 is SASEGT. This CDR3 has 13 residues. CDR3 sequence: CASSLHMNTEAFF. The CDR3 nucleotides are TGTGCCAGCAGTTTACATATGAACACTGAAGCTTTCTTT.

CDR3 DNA: TGTGCCAGCAATGAAAACCCCGGGACAGAACCGTTTTTATTCTCCTACGAGCAGTACTTC. The encoded protein is CASNENPGTEPFLFSYEQYF. This rearrangement joins TRBV7-4 to TRBJ2-5; TRBD1 matches at 7 bases. The J call is uncertain, as TRBJ2-7 better fits the DNA end. The germline V gene has CDR1 SGHVT and CDR2 SQSDAQ. The CDR3 is made up of 20 amino acids.

The chain carries TRBV23-1 and TRBJ2-2; 7 bases line up with TRBD1. TRBV23-1 is placed among ORFs of uncertain function. Unmatched junction bases numbered 8, after V lost 4 bases and J lost 0 bases. The CDR3 runs 17 residues. CDR3 DNA sequence: TGCGCCAGCAGTCTGGGCAGGGGGAATGCGAACACCGGGGAGCTGTTTTTT. It specifies CASSLGRGNANTGELFF.

V usage is TRBV30 and J usage is TRBJ2-5; 9 bases map to TRBD1. Germline loops: CDR1 GTSNPN, CDR2 SVGIG (reference sequence). This CDR3 is built from 13 residues. The V segment lost 0 bases and the J segment 6 bases; nucleotides outside the gene matches: 2. The DNA for the CDR3 is TGTGCCTGGAGTGTACAGGGGGCCCAGACCCAGTACTTC. It translates to CAWSVQGAQTQYF. Filled out from reference TRBV30 and TRBJ2-5, the complete variable domain reads SQTIHQWPATLVQPVGSPLSLECTVEGTSNPNLYWYRQAAGRGLQLLFYSVGIGQISSEVPQNLSASRPQDRQFILSSKKLLLSDSGFYLCAWSVQGAQTQYFGPGTRLLVL.

The gene calls are TRBV28 and TRBJ1-5; 8 positions agree with TRBD1. Per germline, CDR1 MDHEN and CDR2 SYDVKM. CDR3 length equals 15 residues. Losses at the gene ends were 6 bases for V and 11 bases for J; bases not matched to a gene: 15. In nucleotides, the CDR3 is TGTGCCAGCAGGGGGGGGACAGGTGGGTTTTGGGCCCAGCATTTT. It encodes CASRGGTGGFWAQHF.

V usage is TRBV5-1 and J usage is TRBJ2-3, with D uncertain. V shed 3 bases and J shed 3 bases, with 11 bases lying between them. Germline V lookup: CDR1 SGHRS, CDR2 YFSETQ. This CDR3 is 14 amino acids long. Here the CDR3 DNA reads TGCGCCAGCAGCTGGTCGGTCTATACAGATACGCAGTATTTT. Protein: CASSWSVYTDTQYF.

The chain joins TRBV18 to TRBJ1-1; no clear D gene. Trimming pared 3 bases from V and 3 bases from J, leaving 11 bases between. CDR3 length: 14 amino acids. Germline V CDR1 and CDR2: KGHSH, LQKENI. CDR3 DNA sequence: TGTGCCAGCTCACCCGGTGTAGAGCACACTGAAGCTTTCTTT. Protein product: CASSPGVEHTEAFF.

The rearrangement uses TRBV11-1 and TRBJ1-1; no firm D call. This CDR3 is 14 amino acids long. The ends were cut back, 2 bases at V and 1 base at J, with 8 bases in the middle. Germline lookup yields CDR1 SGHAT and CDR2 FQDESV (reference sequence). This chain's CDR3 is CASSLFPQNTEAFF. Written as DNA, the CDR3 is TGTGCCAGCAGCTTATTTCCCCAGAACACTGAAGCTTTCTTT.

The CDR3 DNA sequence: TGCAGCGCAGAGCTGACAGGGGGCAATGAGCAGTTCTTC. This translates into CSAELTGGNEQFF. The rearrangement uses TRBV29-1 and TRBJ2-1, with TRBD1 identical over 9 bases. CDR3 length equals 13 residues. The germline V gene has CDR1 SQVTM and CDR2 ANQGSEA. V was pared by 7 bases and J by 6 bases, with 7 bases of the junction left unmatched.

The V gene is TRBV7-9, the J gene TRBJ1-2; D uncertain. Germline-derived CDR1 and CDR2 are SEHNR and FQNEAQ (reference sequence). Trimming took 3 bases from V and 8 from J, leaving 7 bases between them. This CDR3 is 11 amino acids long. The CDR3 protein is CASSLSRGYTF. CDR3 bases: TGTGCCAGCAGCTTGTCCCGGGGCTACACCTTC.

A remark on this clone: A read error may account for a junction end that differs from germline. This chain uses TRBV11-2 with TRBJ1-4; D is ambiguous. Germline assignment: CDR1 SGHAT and CDR2 FQNNGV. The CDR3 runs to 14 residues. CDR3 sequence reads: CASSLDSSLEKLSF. In DNA, the CDR3 is TGTGCCAGCAGCTTAGATTCCTCTCTAGAAAAACTGTCTTTT.

The rearrangement links TRBV7-6 to TRBJ2-7; 8 bases fit TRBD1. J was trimmed by 6 bases and V by 1 base; bases with no gene match: 5. The CDR3 consists of 14 residues. Germline loops: CDR1 SGHVS, CDR2 FNYEAQ. The CDR3 region has the DNA TGTGCCAGCAGCTTAGGGACAGGGCTCGGCGAGCAGTACTTC. It codes for CASSLGTGLGEQYF.